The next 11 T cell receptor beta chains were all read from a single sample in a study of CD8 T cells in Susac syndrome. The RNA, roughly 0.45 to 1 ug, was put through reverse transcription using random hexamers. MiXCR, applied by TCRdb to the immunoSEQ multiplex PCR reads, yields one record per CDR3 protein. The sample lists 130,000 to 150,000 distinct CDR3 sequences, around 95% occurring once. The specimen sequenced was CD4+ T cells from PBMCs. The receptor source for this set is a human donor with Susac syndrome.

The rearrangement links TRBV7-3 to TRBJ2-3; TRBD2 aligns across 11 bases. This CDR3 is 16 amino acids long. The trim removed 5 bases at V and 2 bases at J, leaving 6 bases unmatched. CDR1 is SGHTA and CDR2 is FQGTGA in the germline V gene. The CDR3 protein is CASSPGTSGVTDTQYF. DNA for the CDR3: TGTGCCAGCAGCCCGGGGACTAGCGGAGTCACAGATACGCAGTATTTT.

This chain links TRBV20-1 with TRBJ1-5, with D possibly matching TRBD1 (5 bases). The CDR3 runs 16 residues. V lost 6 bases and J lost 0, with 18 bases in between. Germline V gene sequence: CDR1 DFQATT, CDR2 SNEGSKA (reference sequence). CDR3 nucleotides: TGCAGTGCGAAACTTGGGGGTTCCGATAGCAATCAGCCCCAGCATTTT. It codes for CSAKLGGSDSNQPQHF.

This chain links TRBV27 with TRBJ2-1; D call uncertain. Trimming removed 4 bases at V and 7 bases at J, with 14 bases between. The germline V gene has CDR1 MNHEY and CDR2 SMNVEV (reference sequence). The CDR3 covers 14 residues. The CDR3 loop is CASSSQFLRNEQFF. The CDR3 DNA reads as TGTGCCAGCAGTTCACAATTCCTCAGGAATGAGCAGTTCTTC.

Written as DNA, the CDR3 is TGCAGTGCTACCCGAACCGGGACAGTATACGAGCAGTACTTC. Translating gives CSATRTGTVYEQYF. The chain joins TRBV20-1 to TRBJ2-7; 7 bases fit TRBD1. V was pared by 4 bases and J by 4 bases, with 10 bases of the junction left unmatched. The CDR3 extends over 14 amino acids. The V gene's germline CDR1 is DFQATT and CDR2 SNEGSKA (reference sequence).

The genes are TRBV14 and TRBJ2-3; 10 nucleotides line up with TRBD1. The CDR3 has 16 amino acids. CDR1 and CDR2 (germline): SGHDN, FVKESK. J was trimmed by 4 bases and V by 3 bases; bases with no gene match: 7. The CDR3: CASSHPSGQGSDTQYF. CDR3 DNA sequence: TGTGCCAGCAGCCATCCTTCGGGACAGGGGTCAGATACGCAGTATTTT.

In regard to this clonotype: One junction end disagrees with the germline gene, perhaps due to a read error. The CDR3 sequence: CASSLRHSHEQYF. CDR3 nucleotide sequence: TGTGCCAGCAGTTTGCGGCACTCCCACGAGCAGTACTTC. The chain has TRBV27 and TRBJ2-7; unclear D gene. This CDR3 is built from 13 residues. Per germline, CDR1 MNHEY and CDR2 SMNVEV (reference sequence).

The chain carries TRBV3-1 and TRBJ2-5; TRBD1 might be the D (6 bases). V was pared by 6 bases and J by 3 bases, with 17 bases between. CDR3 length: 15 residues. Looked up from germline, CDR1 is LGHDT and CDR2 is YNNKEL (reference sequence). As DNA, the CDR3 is TGTGCCAGCAGTCCGGCCCTTGGACAGAAAGAGACCCAGTACTTC. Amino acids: CASSPALGQKETQYF.

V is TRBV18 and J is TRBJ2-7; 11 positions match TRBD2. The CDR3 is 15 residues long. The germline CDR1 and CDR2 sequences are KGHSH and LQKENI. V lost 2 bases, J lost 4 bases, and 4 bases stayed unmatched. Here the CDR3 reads CASSPSSGGRYEQYF. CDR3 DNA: TGTGCCAGCTCACCATCTAGCGGGGGGAGATACGAGCAGTACTTC. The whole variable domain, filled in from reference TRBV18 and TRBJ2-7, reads NAGVMQNPRHLVRRRGQEARLRCSPMKGHSHVYWYRQLPEEGLKFMVYLQKENIIDESGMPKERFSAEFPKEGPSILRIQQVVRGDSAAYFCASSPSSGGRYEQYFGPGTRLTVT.

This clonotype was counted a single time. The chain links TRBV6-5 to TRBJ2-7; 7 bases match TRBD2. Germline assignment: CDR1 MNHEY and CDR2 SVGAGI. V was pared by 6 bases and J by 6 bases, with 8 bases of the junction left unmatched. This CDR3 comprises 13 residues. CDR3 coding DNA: TGTGCCAGCAGCCGGGACTATACGAGCGAGCAGTACTTC. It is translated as CASSRDYTSEQYF.

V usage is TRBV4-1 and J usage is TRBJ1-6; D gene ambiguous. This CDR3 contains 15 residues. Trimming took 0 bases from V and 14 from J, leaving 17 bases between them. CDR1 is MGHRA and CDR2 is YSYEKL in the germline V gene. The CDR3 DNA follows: TGCGCCAGCAGCCAAGACGGTATCCCCGGGCTGGCCCTCCACTTT. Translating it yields CASSQDGIPGLALHF.

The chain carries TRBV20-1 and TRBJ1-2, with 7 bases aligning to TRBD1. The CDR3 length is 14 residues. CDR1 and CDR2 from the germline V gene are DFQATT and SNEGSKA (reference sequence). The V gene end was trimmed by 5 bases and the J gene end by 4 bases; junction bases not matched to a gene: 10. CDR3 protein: CSARGGGGFYGYTF. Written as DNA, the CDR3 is TGCAGTGCTCGAGGGGGCGGCGGATTCTATGGCTACACCTTC.